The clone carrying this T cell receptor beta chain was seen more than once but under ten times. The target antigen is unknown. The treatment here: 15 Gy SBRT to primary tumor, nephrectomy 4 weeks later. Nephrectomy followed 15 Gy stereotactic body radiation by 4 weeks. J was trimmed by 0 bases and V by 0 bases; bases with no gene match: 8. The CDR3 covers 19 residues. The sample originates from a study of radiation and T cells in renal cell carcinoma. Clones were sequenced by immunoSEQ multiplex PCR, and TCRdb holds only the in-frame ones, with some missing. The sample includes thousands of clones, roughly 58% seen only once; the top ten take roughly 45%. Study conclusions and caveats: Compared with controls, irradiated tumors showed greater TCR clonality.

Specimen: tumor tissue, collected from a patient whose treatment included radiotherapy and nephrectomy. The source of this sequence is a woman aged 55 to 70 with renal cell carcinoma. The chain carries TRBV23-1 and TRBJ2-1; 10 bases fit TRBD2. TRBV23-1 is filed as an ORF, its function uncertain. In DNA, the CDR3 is TGCGCCAGCAGTCAATCCGCGTGGACTAGCGGCCACTCCTACAATGAGCAGTTCTTC. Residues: CASSQSAWTSGHSYNEQFF.